This T cell receptor beta chain came from a study of vaccination and CD4 T cells after COVID-19. Whole-study context: The authors exposed cells to overlapping spike peptides derived from SARS-CoV-2, HCoV-NL63, HCoV-OC43 and HCoV-229E. The authors gave control cultures a CEFX pool, an HIV-1 Nef pool, or no peptide.

The Oncomine TCR Beta short-read assay was applied to DNA of cultured CD4+ T cells. In this case, cultured CD4+ T cells provided the extracted genomic DNA. One entry per CDR3 protein results from TCRdb running MiXCR on the PCR reads. The sample yields 13,000 or so distinct CDR3 sequences, 60% seen once. Sample treatment: roughly 11-day PBMC culture with coronavirus spike peptide pools or control peptides (ViraFEST assay). V was clipped by 4 bases and J by 7 bases, with 14 bases between them. This CDR3 has 14 residues. CDR1 and CDR2 from the germline V gene are LNHNV and YYDKDF (reference sequence). About this clonotype: The antigen is undetermined.

The receptor was isolated from a human donor who had recovered from COVID-19. Sequences were obtained from CD4+ T cells from blood, cultured in vitro. The chain carries TRBV15 and TRBJ1-5; D gene ambiguous. CDR3 sequence reads: CATSTPFPRQPQHF. In DNA, the CDR3 is TGTGCCACCAGCACCCCCTTTCCCCGGCAGCCCCAGCATTTT.